Below are 3 T cell receptor beta chains sequenced from a single sample in a study of PD-1 blockade in mismatch repair-deficient tumors. The protocol was immunoSEQ multiplex PCR, while the TCRdb copy is restricted to in-frame clones and leaves out a portion. The sample holds about 79,000 clones, more than 80% seen once. The sample consisted of peripheral blood, taken 44 weeks after starting pembrolizumab. The source of these receptors is an adult with mismatch repair-deficient cancer.

V and J are TRBV5-3 and TRBJ2-2; 9 nucleotides line up with TRBD1. TRBV5-3 is flagged as an ORF with uncertain function. The V and J ends lost 2 bases and 8 bases, in that order; junction bases with no gene match: 10. The CDR3 is made up of 16 amino acids. The CDR3 reads CARSFTGTGPEGELFF. CDR3 coding DNA: TGTGCCAGAAGCTTCACCGGGACAGGGCCTGAGGGGGAGCTGTTTTTT.

This chain links TRBV11-3 with TRBJ1-1; 7 nucleotides agree with TRBD1. Unmatched junction bases numbered 6, after V lost 7 bases and J lost 4 bases. This CDR3 has 13 amino acids. The germline gives CDR1 SGHNT, CDR2 YENEEA. The CDR3 loop is CASTVRGSTEAFF. The CDR3 DNA follows: TGTGCCAGCACGGTCAGGGGGAGCACTGAAGCTTTCTTT.

This chain links TRBV7-2 with TRBJ2-7; 11 positions agree with TRBD2. Germline CDR1 is SGHTA and CDR2 is FQGNSA. CDR3 size: 15 residues. J lost 3 bases, V lost 4 bases, and 5 bases had no gene match. The CDR3 is CASSSSGGTFYEQYF. CDR3 sequence (DNA): TGTGCCAGCAGCTCTAGCGGGGGGACTTTCTACGAGCAGTACTTC.